This passage covers 29 T cell receptor beta chains from one sample sequenced in a study of cytomegalovirus exposure and HLA in healthy donors. The PCR contained 60 Vbeta and 13 Jbeta primers. TCRdb's table, derived via immunoSEQ multiplex PCR, lists solely in-frame clones and lacks some. The repertoire holds about 150,000 clones, with 73% as singletons. The sample taken for sequencing was PBMCs. These receptors were taken from a woman aged 18-29 years in good health and CMV-seronegative.

The chain carries TRBV19 and TRBJ1-1; 7 nucleotides match TRBD1. Trimming at V came to 10 bases and at J to 5 bases, leaving 13 bases not matched to a gene. The CDR3 sequence is 14 residues long. Germline V gene lookup returns CDR1 LNHDA and CDR2 SQIVND (reference sequence). The chain's CDR3 is CATKETGLRTEAFF. CDR3 DNA sequence: TGTGCCACGAAAGAGACAGGGCTGAGGACTGAAGCTTTCTTT.

CDR3 residues: CASSEGLPINNSPLHF. The CDR3 DNA is TGTGCCAGCAGTGAGGGACTCCCAATCAACAATTCACCCCTCCACTTT. The chain recombines TRBV2 with TRBJ1-6, with D maybe TRBD1 (5 bases). The CDR3 is 16 amino acids. V lost 3 bases to trimming and J lost 7 bases, with 16 bases between them. CDR1 and CDR2 (germline): SNHLY, FYNNEI.

The V gene is TRBV4-1, the J gene TRBJ2-1, with a weak D call TRBD2 (5 bases). V was cut by 0 bases and J by 0 bases, with 15 bases left in between. The germline V gene has CDR1 MGHRA and CDR2 YSYEKL. The CDR3 extends over 18 amino acids. CDR3 sequence reads: CASSQDSPAESSYNEQFF. As DNA, the CDR3 is TGCGCCAGCAGCCAAGATTCCCCAGCGGAGAGCTCCTACAATGAGCAGTTCTTC.

V and J are TRBV12-5 and TRBJ2-1, with 9 bases matching TRBD2. Germline values: CDR1 LGHNT, CDR2 FRNRAP. CDR3 length: 17 residues. The V and J ends lost 6 bases and 4 bases, in that order; junction bases with no gene match: 13. The CDR3 sequence is CASGRGREGLRYNEQFF. Written as DNA, the CDR3 is TGTGCTAGTGGCCGCGGGCGGGAGGGCCTTAGGTACAATGAGCAGTTCTTC.

This clone appeared once. CDR3 loop: CASSPGGGDGANVLTF. The CDR3 coding sequence is TGTGCCAGCAGCCCGGGGGGGGGCGATGGGGCCAACGTCCTGACTTTC. The chain joins TRBV7-9 to TRBJ2-6; 8 nucleotides match TRBD2. J lost 3 bases, V lost 5 bases, and 6 bases had no gene match. This CDR3 comprises 16 residues. Per germline, CDR1 SEHNR and CDR2 FQNEAQ (reference sequence). The whole variable domain, remainder taken from reference TRBV7-9 and TRBJ2-6, is DTGVSQNPRHKITKRGQNVTFRCDPISEHNRLYWYRQTLGQGPEFLTYFQNEAQLEKSRLLSDRFSAERPKGSFSTLEIQRTEQGDSAMYLCASSPGGGDGANVLTFGAGSRLTVL.

The V call is TRBV15, the J call TRBJ1-2, with 7 bases lining up with TRBD1. The CDR3 is made up of 16 amino acids. The V gene end was trimmed by 0 bases and the J gene end by 5 bases; junction bases not matched to a gene: 9. CDR1 LNHNV and CDR2 YYDKDF come from the germline V gene (reference sequence). The CDR3 reads CATSRDLIGTEYGYTF. Here the CDR3 DNA reads TGTGCCACCAGCAGAGACCTTATTGGGACAGAATATGGCTACACCTTC.

The chain is built from TRBV18 and TRBJ1-1; TRBD1 matches 7 bases. The CDR3 runs to 15 residues. The V gene's germline CDR1 is KGHSH and CDR2 LQKENI. Trimming removed 6 bases from V and 2 bases from J; junction bases left unmatched: 9. DNA of the CDR3: TGTGCCAGCTCGCATACCGGGACAGCCAACACTGAAGCTTTCTTT. Its translation is CASSHTGTANTEAFF.

The rearrangement joins TRBV11-3 to TRBJ1-4, with TRBD1 identical over 7 bases. The length of the CDR3 is 15 residues. The junction had 6 bases not matched to a gene; V was cut back by 5 bases and J by 3 bases. Germline values: CDR1 SGHNT, CDR2 YENEEA. The CDR3 reads CASSGRTGANEKLFF. Written as DNA, the CDR3 is TGTGCCAGCAGCGGAAGGACAGGAGCTAATGAAAAACTGTTTTTT.

This chain links TRBV5-1 with TRBJ2-1; 7 nucleotides line up with TRBD1. V gave up 5 bases and J gave up 9 bases; unmatched junction bases: 14. Germline loops: CDR1 SGHRS, CDR2 YFSETQ. CDR3 length: 15 residues. Written as DNA, the CDR3 is TGCGCCAGCAGTCCCGGACCCGAAACAGGGGTTGAGCAGTTCTTC. It encodes CASSPGPETGVEQFF. Looking up the rest from reference TRBV5-1 and TRBJ2-1 gives the full variable domain: KAGVTQTPRYLIKTRGQQVTLSCSPISGHRSVSWYQQTPGQGLQFLFEYFSETQRNKGNFPGRFSGRQFSNSRSEMNVSTLELGDSALYLCASSPGPETGVEQFFGPGTRLTVL.

This clone has a handful of counts. The gene calls are TRBV5-1 and TRBJ2-1; TRBD2 matches at 7 bases. The germline gives CDR1 SGHRS, CDR2 YFSETQ. The length of the CDR3 is 15 residues. The trim removed 4 bases at V and 5 bases at J, leaving 9 bases unmatched. CDR3 DNA sequence: TGCGCCAGCAGCGCGATTGCGGGAGCCAACAATGAGCAGTTCTTC. Translation: CASSAIAGANNEQFF.

This clone was detected ten times or more. The chain combines TRBV7-9 with TRBJ1-4, with 11 bases matching TRBD1. The V segment lost 8 bases and the J segment 8 bases; nucleotides outside the gene matches: 7. Germline assignment: CDR1 SEHNR and CDR2 FQNEAQ (reference sequence). This CDR3 comprises 14 residues. Here the CDR3 DNA reads TGTGCCAGCGCTGGGGGACAGGGGGGCGAAAAACTGTTTTTT. This translates into CASAGGQGGEKLFF.

The chain combines TRBV7-2 with TRBJ2-5; D possibly corresponds to TRBD2 (5 bases). The DNA end favors TRBJ2-7, so the J call may be wrong. The germline CDR1 and CDR2 sequences are SGHTA and FQGNSA. The CDR3 totals 13 residues. The CDR3 sequence: CASSPRSGNEQYF. For the CDR3, the DNA is TGTGCCAGCAGCCCTCGGTCCGGGAACGAGCAGTACTTC.

The chain recombines TRBV29-1 with TRBJ1-2, with a tentative D call TRBD1 (5 bases). Germline V lookup: CDR1 SQVTM, CDR2 ANQGSEA. There are 14 residues in the CDR3. The V end lost 1 base, the J end lost 7 bases, and 16 bases lay between the germline ends. The CDR3 loop reads CSVEGGQGFRGYTF. CDR3 nucleotide sequence: TGCAGCGTTGAAGGTGGCCAGGGTTTTCGTGGCTACACCTTC.

This clone was found a few times. At one end the junction does not follow the germline gene, possibly because of a read error. V usage is TRBV4-1 and J usage is TRBJ2-6; either TRBD1 or TRBD2 may fit D (6 bases each). The length of the CDR3 is 16 residues. Germline CDR1 MGHRA, CDR2 YSYEKL. The DNA of the CDR3 is TGTGCCAGCAGCCAAGAGGGGGGCTCTGGGGCCAACGTCCTGACTTTC. Protein sequence: CASSQEGGSGANVLTF.

The table lists this clone with a count of one. The chain carries TRBV5-6 and TRBJ1-2; TRBD1 agrees at 7 bases. Losses at the gene ends were 3 bases for V and 2 bases for J; bases not matched to a gene: 1. Germline loops: CDR1 SGHDT, CDR2 YYEEEE. This CDR3 spans 13 amino acids. For the CDR3, the DNA is TGTGCCAGCAGCTCCAGGGGGAACTATGGCTACACCTTC. Its protein product is CASSSRGNYGYTF.

The gene calls are TRBV2 and TRBJ2-1, with 8 bases identical to TRBD2. The germline V gene encodes CDR1 SNHLY and CDR2 FYNNEI. The CDR3 contains 16 residues. J lost 8 bases, V lost 5 bases, and 14 bases had no gene match. CDR3 sequence reads: CASSMSGTRKGDEQFF. CDR3 bases: TGTGCCAGCAGTATGTCCGGGACTAGAAAGGGGGATGAGCAGTTCTTC.

This clone was seen a few times. This rearrangement joins TRBV21-1 to TRBJ2-7; the table's D call of TRBD2 was not tested on the DNA. TRBV21-1 is a pseudogene. The CDR3 runs 16 residues. CDR3 in amino acids: CASSKDRTSGSGEQYV. As DNA, the CDR3 is TGTGCCAGCAGCAAAGATAGAACTAGCGGGAGTGGAGAGCAGTACGTC.

This clone was detected only a few times. The chain links TRBV5-6 to TRBJ2-2; TRBD2 matches 9 bases. The germline V gene has CDR1 SGHDT and CDR2 YYEEEE. The CDR3 extends over 16 amino acids. V gave up 1 base and J gave up 4 bases; unmatched junction bases: 5. The CDR3 DNA is TGTGCCAGCAGCTTGCCCGGACTAGCGCCCACCGGGGAGCTGTTTTTT. Its translation is CASSLPGLAPTGELFF.

This sequence joins TRBV13 and TRBJ2-7; a possible D gene is TRBD2 (6 bases). The germline V gene has CDR1 PRHDT and CDR2 FYEKMQ (reference sequence). V lost 0 bases to trimming and J lost 3 bases, with 9 bases between them. The CDR3 is 14 residues long. Written as DNA, the CDR3 is TGTGCCAGCAGCTTAGGTTCGCGGGGCTACGAGCAGTACTTC. Protein: CASSLGSRGYEQYF.

The chain uses TRBV5-1 and TRBJ1-3, with 7 bases aligning to TRBD1. The ends lost 0 bases at V and 0 bases at J; junction bases unmatched: 6. Germline lookup yields CDR1 SGHRS and CDR2 YFSETQ. There are 17 residues in the CDR3. CDR3 protein: CASSLEAGGPSGNTIYF. DNA of the CDR3: TGCGCCAGCAGCTTGGAGGCAGGGGGTCCCTCTGGAAACACCATATATTTT.

Concerning this clone: It differs at one base from a far larger clone, so likely a read error. Other nucleotide sequences from this sample produce the same CDR3. V is TRBV7-9 and J is TRBJ2-2; 7 bases agree with TRBD2. CDR1 is SEHNR, CDR2 FQNEAQ, per germline (reference sequence). The CDR3 is 13 amino acids. The CDR3 spells CATTPTGWRELFF. In DNA form, the CDR3 reads TGTGCCACCACCCCCACAGGTTGGCGGGAGCTGTTTTTC.

This sequence joins TRBV4-1 and TRBJ1-2, with D unresolved. The germline gives CDR1 MGHRA, CDR2 YSYEKL. Trimming pared 2 bases from V and 0 bases from J, leaving 16 bases between. The CDR3 loop spans 17 amino acids. This CDR3 is CASSQISQAISNYGYTF. The CDR3 bases are TGCGCCAGCAGCCAAATCAGTCAGGCGATCTCTAACTATGGCTACACCTTC.

The V gene is TRBV7-8, the J gene TRBJ2-4; TRBD1 is a possible D gene (6 bases). The germline gives CDR1 SGHVS, CDR2 FQNEAQ. The CDR3 sequence is 17 residues long. V was trimmed by 0 bases and J by 1 base, leaving 13 bases between them. CDR3 DNA sequence: TGTGCCAGCAGCTTAGCGCCTAGGGGGAGTGCCAAAAACATTCAGTACTTC. Its translation: CASSLAPRGSAKNIQYF. The variable domain in full, completed from reference TRBV7-8 and TRBJ2-4, reads GAGVSQSPRYKVAKRGQDVALRCDPISGHVSLFWYQQALGQGPEFLTYFQNEAQLDKSGLPSDRFFAERPEGSVSTLKIQRTQQEDSAVYLCASSLAPRGSAKNIQYFGAGTRLSVL.

V usage is TRBV9 and J usage is TRBJ2-1; D unclear. The CDR3 runs to 15 residues. V gave up 0 bases and J gave up 7 bases, with 14 bases separating them. CDR1 and CDR2 from the germline V gene are SGDLS and YYNGEE. The CDR3 nucleotides read TGTGCCAGCAGCGTAGAGCCCCTCCACCTAAATGAGCAGTTCTTC. Amino acids: CASSVEPLHLNEQFF.

The genes are TRBV28 and TRBJ1-5, with TRBD1 identical over 9 bases. Trimming at V came to 3 bases and at J to 5 bases, leaving 5 bases not matched to a gene. The CDR3 is 15 amino acids. Germline V gene lookup returns CDR1 MDHEN and CDR2 SYDVKM. The CDR3 protein is CASSFGDRGYQPQHF. The DNA of the CDR3 is TGTGCCAGCAGTTTTGGAGACAGGGGGTATCAGCCCCAGCATTTT.

The rearrangement links TRBV18 to TRBJ1-4; 9 nucleotides agree with TRBD1. The germline gives CDR1 KGHSH, CDR2 LQKENI. V dropped 1 base and J dropped 4; count of bases not matched to a gene: 10. The CDR3 runs 18 residues. CDR3 DNA sequence: TGTGCCAGCTCACCACGGTTGCGACAGGGGGTGTTTAATGAAAAACTGTTTTTT. Translation: CASSPRLRQGVFNEKLFF.

The chain couples TRBV6-5 to TRBJ2-1, with TRBD2 matching over 11 bases. J lost 7 bases, V lost 5 bases, and 7 bases had no gene match. Germline V CDR1 and CDR2: MNHEY, SVGAGI. This CDR3 has 15 residues. DNA for the CDR3: TGTGCCAGCAGTCCTACTAGCGGGAGTGAAAATGAGCAGTTCTTC. Its protein is CASSPTSGSENEQFF.

The chain joins TRBV28 to TRBJ2-2, with 8 bases identical to TRBD1. The CDR3 spans 16 residues. With 6 bases clipped from V and 1 base from J, the junction kept 7 bases outside the gene matches. Germline V gene data show CDR1 as MDHEN and CDR2 as SYDVKM. CDR3 sequence (DNA): TGTGCCAGCAGCCCCTCCGGGACAGGGAACACCGGGGAGCTGTTTTTT. This translates into CASSPSGTGNTGELFF.

This clone occurred once. The CDR3 DNA sequence: TGTGCCAGTAGTCCTTGGGGGACCGGACTAGCGGGAGGGAAGTTAGTGGAGACCCAGTACTTC. It codes for CASSPWGTGLAGGKLVETQYF. This chain links TRBV19 with TRBJ2-5; the match to TRBD2 covers 15 bases. The CDR3 totals 21 residues. CDR1 and CDR2 from the germline V gene are LNHDA and SQIVND (reference sequence). V dropped 5 bases and J dropped 5; count of bases not matched to a gene: 21.